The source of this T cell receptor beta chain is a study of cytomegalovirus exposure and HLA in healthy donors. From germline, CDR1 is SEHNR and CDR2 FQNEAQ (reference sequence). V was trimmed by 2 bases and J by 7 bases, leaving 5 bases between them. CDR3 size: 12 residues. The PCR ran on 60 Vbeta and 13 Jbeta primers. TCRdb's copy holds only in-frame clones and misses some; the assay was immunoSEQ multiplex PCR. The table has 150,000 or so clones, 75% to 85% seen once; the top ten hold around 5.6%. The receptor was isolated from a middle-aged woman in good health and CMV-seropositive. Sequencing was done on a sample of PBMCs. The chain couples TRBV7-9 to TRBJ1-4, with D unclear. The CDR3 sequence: CASSLFVEKLFF. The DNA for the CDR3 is TGTGCCAGCAGCTTATTCGTTGAAAAACTGTTTTTT.